These 22 T cell receptor beta chains were sequenced from one sample in a study of T cell clonotyping in hematopoietic cell transplantation. Profiling relied on immunoSEQ multiplex PCR, and the TCRdb table lists in-frame clones only, not all of them. The data hold 30,000 to 45,000 clones, with approximately 89% observed a single time. The sample consisted of peripheral blood mononuclear cells. The origin of the receptors is a woman in her thirties or forties in good health. Some clones in this sample may be carry-over from other donors' samples.

The genes are TRBV19 and TRBJ2-7; no firm D call. Per the germline V gene, CDR1 is LNHDA and CDR2 is SQIVND (reference sequence). The CDR3 length is 12 residues. Trimming left V 1 base short and J 2 bases short, with 3 bases between. CDR3: CASSIVPYEQYF. The CDR3 DNA reads TGTGCCAGTAGTATAGTCCCCTACGAGCAGTACTTC.

The genes are TRBV7-2 and TRBJ1-1; D gene uncertain. V lost 5 bases and J 4 bases, leaving 11 bases between the germline ends. This CDR3 is 13 amino acids long. Looked up from germline, CDR1 is SGHTA and CDR2 is FQGNSA. The CDR3 DNA sequence: TGTGCCAGCAGCAATACAGTGGCCACTGAAGCTTTCTTT. This translates into CASSNTVATEAFF.

The gene calls are TRBV6-5 and TRBJ2-2; TRBD2 might be the D (5 bases). The CDR3 loop spans 15 amino acids. The V gene lost 0 bases and the J gene lost 4 bases, with 9 bases spanning the gap. Germline CDR1 reads MNHEY; CDR2 reads SVGAGI. In nucleotides, the CDR3 is TGTGCCAGCAGTTACTCGGATAGCGCCACCGGGGAGCTGTTTTTT. This translates into CASSYSDSATGELFF.

This clone came up once. The chain links TRBV28 to TRBJ1-5, with 7 nucleotides matching TRBD1. The CDR3 covers 18 residues. Germline V gene data show CDR1 as MDHEN and CDR2 as SYDVKM. J lost 7 bases, V lost 2 bases, and 17 bases had no gene match. The chain's CDR3 is CASSLTGVDSSEGQPQHF. CDR3 nucleotides: TGTGCCAGCAGTTTAACAGGGGTGGACTCCAGTGAGGGGCAGCCCCAGCATTTT.

The chain employs TRBV9 and TRBJ1-2; 9 bases map to TRBD1. The CDR3 length is 14 residues. Germline CDR1 and CDR2: SGDLS and YYNGEE. V lost 3 bases, J lost 2 bases, and 2 bases stayed unmatched. CDR3 DNA sequence: TGTGCCAGCAGCGATGGGACAGGGAACTATGGCTACACCTTC. Residues: CASSDGTGNYGYTF.

The genes are TRBV5-1 and TRBJ1-1; no clear D gene. Germline-derived CDR1 and CDR2 are SGHRS and YFSETQ. Trimming removed 5 bases at V and 0 bases at J, with 11 bases between. This CDR3 contains 14 residues. This CDR3 reads CASRGINMNTEAFF. The CDR3 DNA reads TGCGCCAGCAGGGGGATAAATATGAACACTGAAGCTTTCTTT.

V is TRBV5-1 and J is TRBJ2-3, with D possibly being TRBD1 (6 bases). The length of the CDR3 is 15 residues. The germline V gene encodes CDR1 SGHRS and CDR2 YFSETQ. Trimming pared 3 bases from V and 2 bases from J, leaving 13 bases between. The CDR3: CASSSWQGNTDTQYF. CDR3 DNA sequence: TGCGCCAGCAGCTCCTGGCAGGGGAACACAGATACGCAGTATTTT.

This chain connects TRBV7-9 to TRBJ2-2; no definite D call. The germline V gene has CDR1 SEHNR and CDR2 FQNEAQ (reference sequence). The CDR3 extends over 14 amino acids. The V end lost 1 base, the J end lost 5 bases, and 8 bases lay between the germline ends. The CDR3 DNA sequence: TGTGCCAGCAGCTTAGTCCTTGGTACCGGGGAGCTGTTTTTT. Protein product: CASSLVLGTGELFF.

CDR3 nucleotides: TGTGCCAGCAGCCAGGCCGGACTGCGGGAGGAGCTGTTTTTT. It specifies CASSQAGLREELFF. The V and J genes are TRBV4-2 and TRBJ2-2; TRBD2 might be the D (6 bases). The CDR3 runs to 14 residues. V was pared by 3 bases and J by 10 bases, with 15 bases between. From germline, CDR1 is LGHNA and CDR2 YNFKEQ.

The V call is TRBV28, the J call TRBJ1-5, with D maybe TRBD1 (6 bases). Germline values: CDR1 MDHEN, CDR2 SYDVKM. V was cut by 6 bases and J by 2 bases, with 11 bases left in between. The CDR3 loop spans 14 amino acids. The CDR3 DNA reads TGTGCCAGCAGACAGGGATTAGGCAATCAGCCCCAGCATTTT. Translated, it gives CASRQGLGNQPQHF.

This clone was seen just once. The rearrangement joins TRBV28 to TRBJ1-2; TRBD1 is a possible D gene (5 bases). The germline V gene encodes CDR1 MDHEN and CDR2 SYDVKM. The V end lost 5 bases, the J end lost 8 bases, and 18 bases lay between the germline ends. The CDR3 runs 14 residues. The DNA of the CDR3 is TGTGCCAGCAGTGAAGGGGAAAGGTCGTCGGGCTACACCTTC. Translated: CASSEGERSSGYTF.

This CDR3 is CASSLGGQGGGAFF. The CDR3 bases are TGCGCCAGCAGCTTGGGTGGACAGGGTGGCGGGGCTTTCTTT. The V gene is TRBV5-1, the J gene TRBJ1-1; 8 bases map to TRBD1. CDR1 SGHRS and CDR2 YFSETQ come from the germline V gene. This CDR3 has 14 amino acids. V lost 0 bases to trimming and J lost 11 bases; unmatched junction nucleotides: 9.

The gene calls are TRBV9 and TRBJ1-2; unclear D gene. CDR3 length: 14 amino acids. Germline V gene lookup returns CDR1 SGDLS and CDR2 YYNGEE. V lost 3 bases, J lost 4 bases, and 13 bases lay in between. CDR3 in amino acids: CASSDTSMGYGYTF. CDR3 nucleotide sequence: TGTGCCAGCAGCGACACATCCATGGGCTATGGCTACACCTTC.

The chain recombines TRBV10-3 with TRBJ2-7; D ambiguous. V lost 6 bases and J lost 0, with 6 bases in between. The CDR3 covers 12 residues. Germline CDR1 is ENHRY and CDR2 is SYGVKD. CDR3 nucleotide sequence: TGTGCCATCAGCCCAAGCTCCTACGAGCAGTACTTC. It specifies CAISPSSYEQYF.

V usage is TRBV7-6 and J usage is TRBJ2-3; no definite D call. CDR1 and CDR2 from the germline V gene are SGHVS and FNYEAQ. CDR3 length: 15 amino acids. Trimming removed 1 base at V and 0 bases at J, with 8 bases between. For the CDR3, the DNA is TGTGCCAGCAGCTTAGGTGTGCAGAGCACAGATACGCAGTATTTT. It translates to CASSLGVQSTDTQYF.

V gene TRBV30 combines with J gene TRBJ2-1; the match to TRBD2 covers 13 bases. This CDR3 contains 17 residues. The trim removed 2 bases at V and 5 bases at J, leaving 9 bases unmatched. Germline V gene data show CDR1 as GTSNPN and CDR2 as SVGIG (reference sequence). Here the CDR3 reads CAWSPRLAGGFDNEQFF. The DNA for the CDR3 is TGTGCCTGGAGTCCTAGACTAGCGGGAGGCTTTGACAATGAGCAGTTCTTC.

This chain joins TRBV7-2 and TRBJ1-1; D uncertain. The CDR3 spans 13 residues. With 0 bases removed from V and 11 bases from J, the gap between germline ends came to 13 bases. Per the germline V gene, CDR1 is SGHTA and CDR2 is FQGNSA. The CDR3 is CASSLAQEGWAFF. The CDR3 region has the DNA TGTGCCAGCAGCTTAGCGCAGGAGGGCTGGGCTTTCTTT. The entire variable domain, with the rest obtained from reference TRBV7-2 and TRBJ1-1, is as follows: GAGVSQSPSNKVTEKGKDVELRCDPISGHTALYWYRQSLGQGLEFLIYFQGNSAPDKSGLPSDRFSAERTGGSVSTLTIQRTQQEDSAVYLCASSLAQEGWAFFGQGTRLTVV.

This sequence joins TRBV2 and TRBJ2-3, with no clear D. V was pared by 7 bases and J by 0 bases, with 11 bases between. Germline CDR1 SNHLY, CDR2 FYNNEI. The CDR3 loop spans 14 amino acids. CDR3: CASTRRASTDTQYF. The DNA for the CDR3 is TGTGCCAGCACCCGAAGGGCCAGCACAGATACGCAGTATTTT.

V usage is TRBV19 and J usage is TRBJ2-7; TRBD2 agrees at 9 bases. Germline V CDR1 and CDR2: LNHDA, SQIVND (reference sequence). There are 16 residues in the CDR3. Trimming at V came to 5 bases and at J to 6 bases, leaving 14 bases not matched to a gene. The CDR3: CASSPLGLARESEQYF. The CDR3 coding sequence is TGTGCCAGTAGTCCCCTAGGACTAGCGAGGGAGTCCGAGCAGTACTTC.

The chain carries TRBV19 and TRBJ1-5; D gene unclear. Trimming shortened V by 3 bases and J by 2 bases, and 17 bases separated the two germline ends. Germline values: CDR1 LNHDA, CDR2 SQIVND (reference sequence). This CDR3 is 17 amino acids long. The CDR3 loop is CASSMTLGSYGNQPQHF. The CDR3 nucleotides are TGTGCCAGTAGTATGACCCTCGGGAGTTACGGCAATCAGCCCCAGCATTTT.

The chain carries TRBV28 and TRBJ1-1; D may be TRBD1 (6 bases). The germline V and J ends were trimmed by 5 bases and 1 base, with 14 bases remaining between them. Germline assignment: CDR1 MDHEN and CDR2 SYDVKM. This CDR3 spans 15 amino acids. CDR3: CASSAPSQGNTEAFF. The CDR3 DNA follows: TGTGCCAGCAGTGCCCCGTCACAGGGGAACACTGAAGCTTTCTTT.

In DNA form, the CDR3 reads TGTGCCAGCTCACCACCCCTGACAGGGAGTGGCTACACCTTC. This sequence encodes CASSPPLTGSGYTF. This sequence joins TRBV18 and TRBJ1-2; the match to TRBD1 covers 7 bases. This CDR3 is built from 14 residues. V dropped 0 bases and J dropped 7; count of bases not matched to a gene: 5. Germline CDR1 reads KGHSH; CDR2 reads LQKENI.